In its sample, the clone carrying this T cell receptor beta chain was seen once. Its antigen is not identified. The repertoire was sequenced with immunoSEQ multiplex PCR; TCRdb's copy has only in-frame clones and lacks some. The table lists about 140,000 clones, more than 90% of them singletons. The CDR3 length is 16 residues. The V gene's germline CDR1 is SGHNT and CDR2 YYREEE (reference sequence). V gave up 0 bases and J gave up 0 bases; unmatched junction bases: 6. This sample is drawn from a study of T cell responses to AZD1222 COVID-19 vaccine. Study at large: Timing groups of about 4 and about 12 weeks for second doses were pooled.

General observations from the study: Most donors were white British and more were female, and clonal diversity was possibly underestimated. Reportedly, close to half of spike-specific TCRs are directed against unmutated variant regions.

This chain uses TRBV5-4 with TRBJ2-7, with 7 bases that match TRBD2. The sequenced sample was peripheral blood, obtained on day 0 of AZD1222 vaccination. The receptor comes from an adult in good health. CDR3: CASSLDLAVSSYEQYF. CDR3 DNA sequence: TGTGCCAGCAGCTTGGACCTAGCGGTAAGCTCCTACGAGCAGTACTTC.